What follows describes a single TCR beta chain. The data were produced by immunoSEQ multiplex PCR, yet TCRdb's version contains in-frame clones alone and is incomplete. Seen here are 7,000 to 8,500 clones, approximately 60% observed once, and the top ten hold approximately 9%. These data come from a study of sequential checkpoint blockade in melanoma. Study in general: Randomization was 1:1 between first-line nivolumab→ipilimumab and ipilimumab→nivolumab.

The sample's treatment: randomized to nivolumab then ipilimumab (arm A) or the reverse (arm B). Source: CD8+ T cells sorted from blood (inferred from file names), taken from a patient given nivolumab and ipilimumab in sequence. This receptor was obtained from a human donor with melanoma.

The CDR3 DNA sequence: TGTGCCAGCAGTTACGGGTCCACGGGTCAGCCCCAGCATTTT. Its translation is CASSYGSTGQPQHF. The chain employs TRBV6-5 and TRBJ1-5; D is unclear. From germline, CDR1 is MNHEY and CDR2 SVGAGI. Trimming took off 2 bases at V and 6 bases at J, with 11 bases between the two ends. CDR3 length: 14 amino acids.